This TCR beta chain was found in a study of shared clonotypes between healthy human individuals. In the source study's methods: ImmunoSEQ sequences covered only the junction and lacked quality scores; filtering therefore differed. The assay was immunoSEQ multiplex PCR, and TCRdb's table has in-frame clones only and misses some. V and J calls and clone size are as listed in that table; D and trimming were resolved from the DNA. In the table there are roughly 500,000 clones, approximately 95% of which are singletons. This CDR3 is 12 amino acids long. Details on this clone: Its antigen is not known.

General observations from the study: Clonotype sharing among the donors was expected to vary with sequencing depth.

Sequencing used naive CD4+ T cells sorted from blood. Subset here: CD45RA+ positively selected. The V call is TRBV21-1, the J call TRBJ1-2. TRBV21-1 is a pseudogene locus. This TCR was recovered from a woman aged 30 to 39 in good health. CDR3 region: CASSDRGSGYTF. The CDR3 coding sequence is TGTGCCAGCAGCGATCGAGGGAGTGGCTACACCTTC.